This T cell receptor (beta chain) appears in the sequencing data of a study of radiation and T cells in renal cell carcinoma. Points from the study as a whole: No pretreatment tumor biopsies were available for baseline clonotypes.

Time point specified: blood 4 weeks post-SBRT, at nephrectomy. Treatment denoted: 15 Gy SBRT to primary tumor, nephrectomy 4 weeks later. Nephrectomy followed 15 Gy stereotactic body radiation by 4 weeks. Blood was sampled at baseline, 2 weeks and 4 weeks after SBRT. Of note for this clone: Its antigen remains unknown.

Libraries were prepared by immunoSEQ multiplex PCR; TCRdb keeps only in-frame clonotypes and omits some of them. The data show 130,000 to 150,000 clones, 70% to 90% seen once. The TCR sequence derives from a woman between 45 and 65 years old with renal cell carcinoma. Sequencing used blood, obtained from a patient whose treatment included radiotherapy and nephrectomy.

The CDR3 protein is CASSRRGHSGNTIYF. CDR3 DNA: TGTGCCAGCAGCCGCAGGGGTCACTCTGGAAACACCATATATTTT. The V gene is TRBV6-5, the J gene TRBJ1-3, with D tentatively TRBD1 (6 bases). The CDR3 extends over 15 amino acids. Germline loops: CDR1 MNHEY, CDR2 SVGAGI. V was cut by 6 bases and J by 0 bases, with 12 bases left in between.